Presented here are 2 T cell receptor beta chains from one specimen sequenced in a study of cytomegalovirus exposure and HLA in healthy donors. Primers included in the PCR were 60 Vbeta and 13 Jbeta primers. Profiling relied on immunoSEQ multiplex PCR, and the TCRdb table lists in-frame clones only, not all of them. The sample yields 130,000 to 150,000 clones, about four fifths seen once. The specimen was PBMCs. The origin of the receptors is a man aged 35-49 years in good health and CMV-seronegative.

V and J are TRBV6-5 and TRBJ1-6; a weak D match, TRBD1 (6 bases). Trimming took off 2 bases at V and 10 bases at J, with 9 bases between the two ends. This CDR3 has 13 residues. Germline CDR1 and CDR2: MNHEY and SVGAGI. The CDR3 DNA is TGTGCCAGCAGTTACGGGGGCGGATCACCCCTCCACTTT. Its translation is CASSYGGGSPLHF.

This clone was seen more than once but under ten times. The chain employs TRBV27 and TRBJ1-6; D is ambiguous. The CDR3 has 15 amino acids. V dropped 0 bases and J dropped 6 bases, with 9 bases sitting between them. Germline values: CDR1 MNHEY, CDR2 SMNVEV (reference sequence). The CDR3 spells CASSLSGVPNSPLHF. In nucleotides, the CDR3 is TGTGCCAGCAGTTTATCAGGAGTCCCTAATTCACCCCTCCACTTT.